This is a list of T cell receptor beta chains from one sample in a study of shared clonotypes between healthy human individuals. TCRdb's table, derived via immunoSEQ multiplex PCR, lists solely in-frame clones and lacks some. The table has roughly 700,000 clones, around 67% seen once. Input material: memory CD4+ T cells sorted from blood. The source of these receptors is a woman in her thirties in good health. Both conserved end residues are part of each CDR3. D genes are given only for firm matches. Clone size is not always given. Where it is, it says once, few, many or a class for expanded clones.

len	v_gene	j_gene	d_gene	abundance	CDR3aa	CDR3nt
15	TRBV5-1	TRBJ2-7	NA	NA	CASSFTGSASYEQYF	TGCGCCAGCAGCTTTACAGGTTCAGCGTCCTACGAGCAGTACTTC
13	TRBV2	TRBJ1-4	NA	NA	CANGDLQREKLFF	TGTGCCAACGGGGACTTACAAAGGGAAAAACTGTTTTTT
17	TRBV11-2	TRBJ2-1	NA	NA	CASSLVSLPFSYNEQFF	TGTGCCAGCAGCTTAGTAAGCCTACCTTTTAGCTACAATGAGCAGTTCTTC
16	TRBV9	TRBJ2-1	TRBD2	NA	CASSVAGTSGRGEQFF	TGTGCCAGCAGCGTAGCTGGGACTAGCGGGAGAGGCGAGCAGTTCTTC
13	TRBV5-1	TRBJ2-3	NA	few	CASSLDGTDTQYF	TGCGCCAGCAGCCTGGACGGCACAGATACGCAGTATTTT
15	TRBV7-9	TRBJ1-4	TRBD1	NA	CASSRGQGINEKLFF	TGTGCCAGCAGCCGCGGACAGGGGATAAATGAAAAACTGTTTTTT
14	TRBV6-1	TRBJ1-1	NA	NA	CAGGRTVLNTEAFF	TGTGCCGGGGGTCGGACGGTACTGAACACTGAAGCTTTCTTT
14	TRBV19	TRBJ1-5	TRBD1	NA	CASSETGLKGAQHF	TGTGCCAGTAGCGAGACAGGGTTGAAAGGGGCCCAGCATTTT
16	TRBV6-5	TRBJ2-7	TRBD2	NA	CASSYSTSGRWYEQYF	TGTGCCAGCAGTTACTCAACTAGCGGGAGGTGGTACGAGCAGTACTTC
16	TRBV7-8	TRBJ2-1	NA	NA	CASSLGRDSSYNEQFF	TGTGCCAGCAGCTTAGGGCGGGACAGCTCCTACAATGAGCAGTTCTTC
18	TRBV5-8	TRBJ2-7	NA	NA	CASSQDTWAGPRTYEQYF	TGTGCCAGCAGCCAAGACACTTGGGCGGGACCCCGAACCTACGAGCAGTACTTC
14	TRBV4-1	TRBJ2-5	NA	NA	CASSQVGVGETQYF	TGCGCCAGCAGCCAAGTAGGAGTTGGGGAGACCCAGTACTTC
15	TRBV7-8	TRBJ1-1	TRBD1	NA	CASSFSGQGGTEAFF	TGTGCCAGCAGCTTTTCCGGACAGGGAGGCACTGAAGCTTTCTTT
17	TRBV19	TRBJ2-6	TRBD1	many	CASRVPGQGSGANVLTF	TGTGCCAGTAGGGTCCCGGGACAGGGGAGTGGGGCCAACGTCCTGACTTTC